This TCR beta chain appears in the sequencing data of a study of prognosis after radiotherapy for stage I lung cancer. Study results and caveats: Divergent TRBV and TRBJ gene usage has reportedly been observed between patients with and without metastases. Lower post-radiation Shannon entropy was seen in patients who went on to develop distant metastases.

Multiplex PCR, run in two rounds, amplified TCR beta CDR3 from genomic DNA. First-round PCR, the initial amplification, used primers specific to each TRBV and TRBJ gene. TCRdb reanalysed the multiplex PCR reads using MiXCR and keeps one entry per CDR3 protein. The top ten clones hold roughly 26% of a sample with around 30,000 distinct CDR3 sequences, around a third of them seen once. In this sample, this clonotype turned up many times. Antigen unknown. Trimming left V 3 bases short and J 8 bases short, with 16 bases between. CDR1 is DFQATT and CDR2 is SNEGSKA in the germline V gene (reference sequence). The CDR3 has 13 amino acids.

The chain recombines TRBV20-1 with TRBJ1-2; tentatively, D is TRBD1 (6 bases). The starting material was PBMCs, obtained before or after stereotactic body radiation therapy (not recorded which). This receptor was taken from a donor aged 50 or older with non-small cell lung cancer. In DNA, the CDR3 is TGCAGTGCTAGCGCCCCGGGGGCTAGGGGCTACACCTTC. This codes for CSASAPGARGYTF.